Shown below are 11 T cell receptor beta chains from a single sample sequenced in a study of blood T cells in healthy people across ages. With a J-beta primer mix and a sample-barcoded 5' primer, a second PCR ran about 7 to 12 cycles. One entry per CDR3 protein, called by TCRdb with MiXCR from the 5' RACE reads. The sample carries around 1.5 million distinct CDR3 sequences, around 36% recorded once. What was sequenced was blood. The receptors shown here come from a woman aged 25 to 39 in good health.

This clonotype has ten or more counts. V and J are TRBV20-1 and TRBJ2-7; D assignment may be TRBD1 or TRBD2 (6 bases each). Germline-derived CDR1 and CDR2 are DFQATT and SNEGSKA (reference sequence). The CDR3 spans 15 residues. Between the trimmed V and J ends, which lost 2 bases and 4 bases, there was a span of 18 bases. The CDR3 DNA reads TGCAGTGCTAGACCTTTCCCGGGGGCGAATTACGAGCAGTACTTC. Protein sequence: CSARPFPGANYEQYF.

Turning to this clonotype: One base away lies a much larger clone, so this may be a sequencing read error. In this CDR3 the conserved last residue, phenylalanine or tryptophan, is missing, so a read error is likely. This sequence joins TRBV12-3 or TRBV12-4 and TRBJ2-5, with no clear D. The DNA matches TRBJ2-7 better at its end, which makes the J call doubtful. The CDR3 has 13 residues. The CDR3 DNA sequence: TGTGCCAGCAGCCGGGTAGCTTCCTACGAGCAGTACTGC. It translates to CASSRVASYEQYC.

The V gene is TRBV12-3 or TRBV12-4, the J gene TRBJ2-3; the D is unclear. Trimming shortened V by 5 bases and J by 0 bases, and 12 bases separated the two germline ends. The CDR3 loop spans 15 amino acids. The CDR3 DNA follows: TGTGCCAGCAGTCCCCTAAGTACTAGCACAGATACGCAGTATTTT. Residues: CASSPLSTSTDTQYF.

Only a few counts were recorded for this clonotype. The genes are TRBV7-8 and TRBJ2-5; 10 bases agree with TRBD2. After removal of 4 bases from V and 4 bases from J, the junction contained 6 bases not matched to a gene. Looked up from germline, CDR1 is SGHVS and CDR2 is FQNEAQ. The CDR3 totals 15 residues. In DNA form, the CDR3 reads TGTGCCAGCAGCTCCAGCGGGGGGGAAACAGAGACCCAGTACTTC. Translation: CASSSSGGETETQYF.

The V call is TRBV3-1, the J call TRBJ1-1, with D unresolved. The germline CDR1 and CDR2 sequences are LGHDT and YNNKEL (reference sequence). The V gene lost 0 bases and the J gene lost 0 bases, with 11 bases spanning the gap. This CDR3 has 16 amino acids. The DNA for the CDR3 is TGTGCCAGCAGCCAAGATTCGTGGCAGATGAACACTGAAGCTTTCTTT. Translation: CASSQDSWQMNTEAFF.

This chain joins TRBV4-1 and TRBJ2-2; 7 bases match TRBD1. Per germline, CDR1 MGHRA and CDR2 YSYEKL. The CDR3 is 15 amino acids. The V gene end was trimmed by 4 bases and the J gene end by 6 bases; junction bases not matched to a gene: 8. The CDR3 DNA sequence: TGCGCCAGCAGCCGTCTATCAGGGGGTGCCGGGGAGCTGTTTTTT. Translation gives CASSRLSGGAGELFF.

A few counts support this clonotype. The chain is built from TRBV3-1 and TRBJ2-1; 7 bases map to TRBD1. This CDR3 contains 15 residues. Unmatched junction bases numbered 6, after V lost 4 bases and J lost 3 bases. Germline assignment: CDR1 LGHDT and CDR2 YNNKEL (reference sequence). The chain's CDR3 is CASSPDDRVYNEQFF. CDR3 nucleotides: TGTGCCAGCAGCCCAGACGACAGGGTCTACAATGAGCAGTTCTTC.

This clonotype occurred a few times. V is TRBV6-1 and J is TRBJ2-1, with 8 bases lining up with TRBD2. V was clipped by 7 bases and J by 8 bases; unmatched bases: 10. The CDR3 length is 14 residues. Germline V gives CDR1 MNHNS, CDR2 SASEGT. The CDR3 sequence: CASKTGGPGDEQFF. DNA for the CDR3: TGTGCCAGCAAAACGGGAGGGCCAGGAGATGAGCAGTTCTTC.

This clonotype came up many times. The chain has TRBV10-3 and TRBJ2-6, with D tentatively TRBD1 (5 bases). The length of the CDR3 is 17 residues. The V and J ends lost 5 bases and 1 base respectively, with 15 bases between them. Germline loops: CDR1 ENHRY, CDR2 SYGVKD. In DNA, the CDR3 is TGTGCCATCAGTTCGACAGAAGTGTTGTCTGGGGCCAACGTCCTGACTTTC. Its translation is CAISSTEVLSGANVLTF.

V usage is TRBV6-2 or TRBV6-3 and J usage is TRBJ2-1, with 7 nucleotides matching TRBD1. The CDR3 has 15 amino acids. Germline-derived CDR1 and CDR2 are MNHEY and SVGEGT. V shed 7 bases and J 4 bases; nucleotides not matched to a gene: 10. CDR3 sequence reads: CASTKNRGRYNEQFF. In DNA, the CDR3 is TGTGCCAGCACCAAAAACAGGGGCCGATACAATGAGCAGTTCTTC.

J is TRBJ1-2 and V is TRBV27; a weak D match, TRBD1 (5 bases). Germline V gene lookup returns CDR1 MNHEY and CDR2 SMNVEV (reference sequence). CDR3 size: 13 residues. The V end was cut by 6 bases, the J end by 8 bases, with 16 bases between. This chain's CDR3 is CASSPRRGDGYTF. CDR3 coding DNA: TGTGCCAGCAGCCCCAGGAGAGGGGACGGCTACACCTTC.